This T cell receptor (beta chain) derives from a study of radiotherapy plus CTLA-4 blockade in lung cancer. Broader study findings: Blood TCR clones of tumor origin expanded after radiotherapy plus ipilimumab. The best predictor of response was reported to be early blood T cell clone dynamics, with interferon-beta.

On this clone: Its antigen is not known.

Sequenced by immunoSEQ multiplex PCR; TCRdb stores in-frame clones only, minus some. This sample yields about 51,000 clones, of which about 85% are seen a single time; 8.5% belongs to the top ten. People whose metastatic non-small-cell lung cancer was chemo-refractory got focal radiation along with CTLA-4 blockade by ipilimumab. The receptor's source is a human donor with non-small cell lung cancer who had a complete response to radiotherapy plus ipilimumab. The source was peripheral blood, collected from a patient treated with radiotherapy plus ipilimumab.

The CDR3 region has the DNA TGCGCCAGCAGCCGGGACAGGGGGCGAGGGGAAAAACTGTTTTTT. As protein: CASSRDRGRGEKLFF. The chain carries TRBV4-3 and TRBJ1-4, with 12 positions matching TRBD1. The CDR3 totals 15 residues. Germline trimming cut 4 bases from V and 8 bases from J; bases unmatched to any gene: 5. Germline V gene sequence: CDR1 LGHNA, CDR2 YSLEER.